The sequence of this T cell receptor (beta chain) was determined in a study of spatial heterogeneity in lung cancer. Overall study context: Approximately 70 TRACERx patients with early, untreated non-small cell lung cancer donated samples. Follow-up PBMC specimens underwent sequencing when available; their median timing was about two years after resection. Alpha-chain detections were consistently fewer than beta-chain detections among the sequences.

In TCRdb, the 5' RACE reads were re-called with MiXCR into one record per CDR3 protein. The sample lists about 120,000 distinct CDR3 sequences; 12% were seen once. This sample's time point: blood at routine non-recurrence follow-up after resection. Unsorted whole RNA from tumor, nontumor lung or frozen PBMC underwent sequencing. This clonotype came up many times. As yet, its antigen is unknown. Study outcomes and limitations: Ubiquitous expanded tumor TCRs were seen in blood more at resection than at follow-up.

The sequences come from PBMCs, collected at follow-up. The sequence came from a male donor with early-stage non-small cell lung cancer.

CDR3 bases: TGCAGCGTTGAGGCCCAACCGGGACGGATTACTGAAGCTTTCTTT. Protein sequence: CSVEAQPGRITEAFF. The chain joins TRBV29-1 to TRBJ1-1; possible D gene TRBD1, 5 bases. CDR1 is SQVTM, CDR2 ANQGSEA, per germline. This CDR3 is built from 15 residues. V was trimmed by 3 bases and J by 5 bases, leaving 19 bases between them.